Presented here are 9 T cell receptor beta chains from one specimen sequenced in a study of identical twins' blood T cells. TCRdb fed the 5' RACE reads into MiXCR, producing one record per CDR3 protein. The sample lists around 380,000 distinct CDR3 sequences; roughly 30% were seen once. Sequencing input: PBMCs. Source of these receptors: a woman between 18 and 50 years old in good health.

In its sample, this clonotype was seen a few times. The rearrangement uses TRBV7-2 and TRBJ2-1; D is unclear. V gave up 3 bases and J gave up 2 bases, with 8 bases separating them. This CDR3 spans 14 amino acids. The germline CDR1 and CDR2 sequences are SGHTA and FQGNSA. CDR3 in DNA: TGTGCCAGCAGCTTTGCCAACACCTACAATGAGCAGTTCTTC. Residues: CASSFANTYNEQFF. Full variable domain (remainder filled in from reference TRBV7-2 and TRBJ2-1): GAGVSQSPSNKVTEKGKDVELRCDPISGHTALYWYRQSLGQGLEFLIYFQGNSAPDKSGLPSDRFSAERTGGSVSTLTIQRTQQEDSAVYLCASSFANTYNEQFFGPGTRLTVL.

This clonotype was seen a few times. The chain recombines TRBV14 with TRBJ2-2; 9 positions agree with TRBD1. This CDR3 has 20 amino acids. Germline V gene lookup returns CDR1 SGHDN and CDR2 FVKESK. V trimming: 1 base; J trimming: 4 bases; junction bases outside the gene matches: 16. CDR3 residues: CASSQGTGGYVGTVTGELFF. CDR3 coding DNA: TGTGCCAGCAGCCAAGGAACAGGGGGCTACGTTGGGACCGTCACCGGGGAGCTGTTTTTT.

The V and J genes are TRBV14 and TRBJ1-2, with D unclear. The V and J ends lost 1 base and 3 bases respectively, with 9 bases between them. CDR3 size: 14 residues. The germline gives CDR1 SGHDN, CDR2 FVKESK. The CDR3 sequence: CASSQGLADYGYTF. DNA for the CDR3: TGTGCCAGCAGCCAAGGCTTAGCTGACTATGGCTACACCTTC.

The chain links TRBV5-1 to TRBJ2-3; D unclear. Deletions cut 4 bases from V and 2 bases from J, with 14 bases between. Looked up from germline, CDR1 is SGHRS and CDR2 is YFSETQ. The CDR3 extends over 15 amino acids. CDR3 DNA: TGCGCCAGCAGCCTCACGGTGGGGTCCACAGATACGCAGTATTTT. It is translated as CASSLTVGSTDTQYF.

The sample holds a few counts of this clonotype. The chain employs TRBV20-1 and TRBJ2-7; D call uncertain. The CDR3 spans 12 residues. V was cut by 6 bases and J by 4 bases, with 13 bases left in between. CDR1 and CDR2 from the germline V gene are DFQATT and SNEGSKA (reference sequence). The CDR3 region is CSALEQVYEQYF. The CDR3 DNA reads TGCAGTGCACTCGAGCAGGTATACGAGCAGTACTTC.

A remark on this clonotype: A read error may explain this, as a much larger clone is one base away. The DNA for the CDR3 is TGTGCCAGCAGTTTAGTGTTTTCTGGAAACACCATATATTTT. It yields the protein CASSLVFSGNTIYF. The V gene is TRBV12-3 or TRBV12-4, the J gene TRBJ1-3; D call uncertain. This CDR3 has 14 residues. V was pared by 1 base and J by 1 base, with 5 bases between.

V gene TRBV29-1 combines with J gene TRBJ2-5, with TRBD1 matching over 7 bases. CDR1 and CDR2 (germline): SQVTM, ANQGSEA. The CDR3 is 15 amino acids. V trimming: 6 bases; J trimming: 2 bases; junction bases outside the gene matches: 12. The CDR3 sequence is CSVKDRDRRQETQYF. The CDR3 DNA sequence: TGCAGCGTCAAAGACCGGGACAGAAGACAAGAGACCCAGTACTTC. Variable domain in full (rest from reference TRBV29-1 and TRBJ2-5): SAVISQKPSRDICQRGTSLTIQCQVDSQVTMMFWYRQQPGQSLTLIATANQGSEATYESGFVIDKFPISRPNLTFSTLTVSNMSPEDSSIYLCSVKDRDRRQETQYFGPGTRLLVL.

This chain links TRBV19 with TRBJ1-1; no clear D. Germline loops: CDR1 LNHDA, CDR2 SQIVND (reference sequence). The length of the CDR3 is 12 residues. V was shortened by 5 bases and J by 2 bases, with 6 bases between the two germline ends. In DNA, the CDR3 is TGTGCCAGTAGTGAGGACAACACTGAAGCTTTCTTT. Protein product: CASSEDNTEAFF.

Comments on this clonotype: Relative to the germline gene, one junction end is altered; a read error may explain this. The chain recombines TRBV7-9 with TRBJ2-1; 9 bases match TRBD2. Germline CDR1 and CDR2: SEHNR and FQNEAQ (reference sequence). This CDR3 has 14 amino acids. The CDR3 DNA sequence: TGTGCCAGCAGCTTGCCTAGCGGGAAAGATGAGCAGCTCTTC. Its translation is CASSLPSGKDEQLF.